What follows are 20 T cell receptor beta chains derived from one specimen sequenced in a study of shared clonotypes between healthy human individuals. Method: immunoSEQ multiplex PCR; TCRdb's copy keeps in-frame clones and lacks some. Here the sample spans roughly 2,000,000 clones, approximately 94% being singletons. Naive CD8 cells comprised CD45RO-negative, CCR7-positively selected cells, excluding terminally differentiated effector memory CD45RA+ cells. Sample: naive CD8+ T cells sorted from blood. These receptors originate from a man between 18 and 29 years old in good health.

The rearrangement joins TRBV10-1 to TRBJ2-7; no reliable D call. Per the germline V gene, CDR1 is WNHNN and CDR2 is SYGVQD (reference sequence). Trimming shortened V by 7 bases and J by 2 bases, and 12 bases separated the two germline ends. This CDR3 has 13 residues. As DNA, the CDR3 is TGCGCCAGCACTGACGACGTGACCTACGAGCAGTACTTC. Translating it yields CASTDDVTYEQYF.

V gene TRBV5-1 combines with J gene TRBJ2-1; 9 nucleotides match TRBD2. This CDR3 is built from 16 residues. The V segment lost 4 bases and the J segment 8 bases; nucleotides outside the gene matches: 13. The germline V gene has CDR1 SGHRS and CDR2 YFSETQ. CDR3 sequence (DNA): TGCGCCAGCAGCCCCACAATGGCGGGAGGGCCCTATGAGCAGTTCTTC. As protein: CASSPTMAGGPYEQFF.

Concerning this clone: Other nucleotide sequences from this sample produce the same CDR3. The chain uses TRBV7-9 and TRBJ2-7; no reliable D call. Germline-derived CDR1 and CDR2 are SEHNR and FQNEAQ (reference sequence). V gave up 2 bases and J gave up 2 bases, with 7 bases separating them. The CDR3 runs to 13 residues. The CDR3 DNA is TGTGCCAGCAGCTTACAGGAGACCTACGAGCAGTACTTC. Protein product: CASSLQETYEQYF.

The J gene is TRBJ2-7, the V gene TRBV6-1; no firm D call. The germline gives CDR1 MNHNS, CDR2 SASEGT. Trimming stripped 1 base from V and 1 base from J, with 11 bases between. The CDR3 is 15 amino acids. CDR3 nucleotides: TGTGCCAGCAGTGAAGGACTTATAGGGTCCTACGAGCAGTACTTC. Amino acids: CASSEGLIGSYEQYF.

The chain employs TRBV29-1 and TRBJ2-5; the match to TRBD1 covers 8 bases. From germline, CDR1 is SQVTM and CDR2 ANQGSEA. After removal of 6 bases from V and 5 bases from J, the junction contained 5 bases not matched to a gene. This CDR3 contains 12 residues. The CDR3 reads CSVAGGGETQYF. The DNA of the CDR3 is TGCAGCGTCGCAGGGGGCGGTGAGACCCAGTACTTC.

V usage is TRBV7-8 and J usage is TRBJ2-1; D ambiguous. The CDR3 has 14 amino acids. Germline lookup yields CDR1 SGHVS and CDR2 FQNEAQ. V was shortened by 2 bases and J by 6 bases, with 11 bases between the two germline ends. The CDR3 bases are TGTGCCAGCAGCTTAAAGTTCGGGCTCAATGAGCAGTTCTTC. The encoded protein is CASSLKFGLNEQFF.

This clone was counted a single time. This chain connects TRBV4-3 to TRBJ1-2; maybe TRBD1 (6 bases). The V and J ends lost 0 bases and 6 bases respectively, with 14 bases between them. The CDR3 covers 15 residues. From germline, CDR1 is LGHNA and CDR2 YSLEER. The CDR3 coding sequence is TGCGCCAGCAGCCAAGACGGCGCAGGGGAGGATGGCTACACCTTC. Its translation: CASSQDGAGEDGYTF.

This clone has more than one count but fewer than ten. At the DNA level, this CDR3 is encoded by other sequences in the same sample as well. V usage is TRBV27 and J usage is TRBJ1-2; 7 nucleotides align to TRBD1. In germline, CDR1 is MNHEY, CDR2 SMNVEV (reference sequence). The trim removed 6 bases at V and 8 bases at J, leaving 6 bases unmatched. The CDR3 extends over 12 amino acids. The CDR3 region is CASSLTGDGYTF. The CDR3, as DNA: TGTGCCAGCAGCCTAACAGGGGACGGCTACACCTTC.

CDR3 protein: CASSPGTSGLSYEQYF. The DNA of the CDR3 is TGCGCCAGCAGCCCCGGGACTAGCGGGCTCTCCTACGAGCAGTACTTC. The rearrangement links TRBV5-1 to TRBJ2-7; 12 nucleotides align to TRBD2. This CDR3 has 16 residues. The V and J ends lost 4 bases and 0 bases, in that order; junction bases with no gene match: 5. Germline V gene data show CDR1 as SGHRS and CDR2 as YFSETQ.

The DNA for the CDR3 is TGTGCCACCACGGACGGGATTCAGCCCCAGCATTTT. This sequence encodes CATTDGIQPQHF. The rearrangement links TRBV27 to TRBJ1-5, with D hard to call. This CDR3 is built from 12 residues. Germline V CDR1 and CDR2: MNHEY, SMNVEV (reference sequence). Trimming stripped 10 bases from V and 6 bases from J, with 13 bases between.

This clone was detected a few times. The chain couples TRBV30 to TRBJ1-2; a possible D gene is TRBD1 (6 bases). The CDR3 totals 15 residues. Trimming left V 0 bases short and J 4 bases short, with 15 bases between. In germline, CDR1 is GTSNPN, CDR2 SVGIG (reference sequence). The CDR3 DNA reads TGTGCCTGGAGTGTCCCCGGGGGCTTGTCCTATGGCTACACCTTC. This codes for CAWSVPGGLSYGYTF.

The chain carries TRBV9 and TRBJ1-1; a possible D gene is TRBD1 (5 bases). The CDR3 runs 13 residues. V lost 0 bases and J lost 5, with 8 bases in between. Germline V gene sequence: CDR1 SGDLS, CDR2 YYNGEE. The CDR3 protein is CASSVAWGTEAFF. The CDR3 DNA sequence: TGTGCCAGCAGCGTAGCTTGGGGGACTGAAGCTTTCTTT.

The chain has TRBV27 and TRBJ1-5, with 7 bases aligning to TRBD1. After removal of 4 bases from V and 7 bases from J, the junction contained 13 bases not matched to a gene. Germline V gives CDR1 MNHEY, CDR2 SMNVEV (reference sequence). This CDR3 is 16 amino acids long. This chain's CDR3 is CASSSSTGERGQPQHF. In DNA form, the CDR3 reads TGTGCCAGCAGTTCATCCACAGGGGAGCGAGGACAGCCCCAGCATTTT.

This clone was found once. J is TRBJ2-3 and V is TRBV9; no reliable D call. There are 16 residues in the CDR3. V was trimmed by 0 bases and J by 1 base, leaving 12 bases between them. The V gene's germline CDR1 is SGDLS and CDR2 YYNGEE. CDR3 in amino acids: CASSVGVEWRTDTQYF. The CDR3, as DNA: TGTGCCAGCAGCGTAGGGGTGGAGTGGCGCACAGATACGCAGTATTTT.

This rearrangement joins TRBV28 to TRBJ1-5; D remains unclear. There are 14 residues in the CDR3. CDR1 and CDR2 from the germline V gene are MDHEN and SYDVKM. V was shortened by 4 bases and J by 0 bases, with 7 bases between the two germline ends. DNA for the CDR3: TGTGCCAGCAGTTACTCAGTTAGCAATCAGCCCCAGCATTTT. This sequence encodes CASSYSVSNQPQHF.

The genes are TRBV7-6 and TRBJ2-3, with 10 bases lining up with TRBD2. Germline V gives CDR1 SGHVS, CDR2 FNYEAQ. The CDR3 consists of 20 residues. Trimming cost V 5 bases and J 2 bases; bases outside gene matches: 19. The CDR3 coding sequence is TGTGCCAGCAGCGAACAGGGGCCCCTAGCGGGGGCCCAACCCACAGATACGCAGTATTTT. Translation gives CASSEQGPLAGAQPTDTQYF.

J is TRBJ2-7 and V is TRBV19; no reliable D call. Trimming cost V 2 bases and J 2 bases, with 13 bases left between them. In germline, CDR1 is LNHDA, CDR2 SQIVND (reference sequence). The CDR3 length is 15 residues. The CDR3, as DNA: TGTGCCAGTAGTATACTGCTAGGGCAGACCTACGAGCAGTACTTC. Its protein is CASSILLGQTYEQYF. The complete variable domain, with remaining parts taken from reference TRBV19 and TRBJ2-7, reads DGGITQSPKYLFRKEGQNVTLSCEQNLNHDAMYWYRQDPGQGLRLIYYSQIVNDFQKGDIAEGYSVSREKKESFPLTVTSAQKNPTAFYLCASSILLGQTYEQYFGPGTRLTVT.

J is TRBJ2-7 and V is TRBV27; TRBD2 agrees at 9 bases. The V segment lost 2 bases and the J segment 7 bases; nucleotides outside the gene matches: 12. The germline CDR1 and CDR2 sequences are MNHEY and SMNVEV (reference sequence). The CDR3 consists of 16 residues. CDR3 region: CASSLIAGVSIKEQYF. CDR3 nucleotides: TGTGCCAGCAGTTTAATAGCGGGGGTCAGTATTAAGGAGCAGTACTTC.

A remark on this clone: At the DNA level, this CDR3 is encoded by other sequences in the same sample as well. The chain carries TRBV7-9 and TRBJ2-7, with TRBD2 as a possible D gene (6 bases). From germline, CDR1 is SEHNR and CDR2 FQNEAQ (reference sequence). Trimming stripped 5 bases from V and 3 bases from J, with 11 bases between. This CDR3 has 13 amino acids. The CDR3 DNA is TGTGCCAGCAGCCCAGGGACTGGCTACGAGCAGTACTTC. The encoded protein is CASSPGTGYEQYF. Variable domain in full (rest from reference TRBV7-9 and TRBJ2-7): DTGVSQNPRHKITKRGQNVTFRCDPISEHNRLYWYRQTLGQGPEFLTYFQNEAQLEKSRLLSDRFSAERPKGSFSTLEIQRTEQGDSAMYLCASSPGTGYEQYFGPGTRLTVT.

This chain's CDR3 is CASSWDTRSNQPQHF. In DNA, the CDR3 is TGTGCCAGTAGTTGGGACACCCGGAGCAATCAGCCCCAGCATTTT. The J gene is TRBJ1-5, the V gene TRBV19, with D perhaps matching TRBD1 (6 bases). From germline, CDR1 is LNHDA and CDR2 SQIVND (reference sequence). The CDR3 has 15 residues. V was trimmed by 5 bases and J by 1 base, leaving 12 bases between them.